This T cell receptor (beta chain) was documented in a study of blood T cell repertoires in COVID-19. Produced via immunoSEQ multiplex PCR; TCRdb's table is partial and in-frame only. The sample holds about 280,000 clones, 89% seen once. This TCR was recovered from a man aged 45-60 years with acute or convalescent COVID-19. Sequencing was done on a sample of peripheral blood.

CDR3 bases: TGCGCCAGCAGTGAAAGTATACGCGGGGTGAACACTGAAGCTTTCTTT. This sequence encodes CASSESIRGVNTEAFF. The chain links TRBV10-1 to TRBJ1-1; D is ambiguous. The CDR3 runs 16 residues. The germline V gene has CDR1 WNHNN and CDR2 SYGVQD (reference sequence). Trimming stripped 3 bases from V and 0 bases from J, with 14 bases between.